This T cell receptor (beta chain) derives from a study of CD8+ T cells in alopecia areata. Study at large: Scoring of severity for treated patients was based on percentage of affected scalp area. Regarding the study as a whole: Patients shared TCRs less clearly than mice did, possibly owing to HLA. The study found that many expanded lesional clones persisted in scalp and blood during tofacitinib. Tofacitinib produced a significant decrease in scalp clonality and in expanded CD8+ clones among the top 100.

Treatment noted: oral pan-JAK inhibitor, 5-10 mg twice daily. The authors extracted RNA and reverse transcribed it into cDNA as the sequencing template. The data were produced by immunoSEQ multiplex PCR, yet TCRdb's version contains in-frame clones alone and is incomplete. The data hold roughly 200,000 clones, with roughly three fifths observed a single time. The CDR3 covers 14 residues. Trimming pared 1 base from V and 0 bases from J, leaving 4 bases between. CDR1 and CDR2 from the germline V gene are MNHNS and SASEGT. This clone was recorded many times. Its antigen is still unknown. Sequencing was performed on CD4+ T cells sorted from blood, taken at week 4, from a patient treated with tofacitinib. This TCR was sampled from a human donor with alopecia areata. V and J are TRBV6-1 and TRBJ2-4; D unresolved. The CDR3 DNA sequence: TGTGCCAGCAGTGAAGTCATAGCCAAAAACATTCAGTACTTC. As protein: CASSEVIAKNIQYF.